The next 6 T cell receptor beta chains were all read from a single sample in a study of cytomegalovirus exposure and HLA in healthy donors. The PCR ran on 60 Vbeta and 13 Jbeta primers. Data came from immunoSEQ multiplex PCR; TCRdb stores just in-frame clones and leaves some out. The sample shows about 190,000 clones, 65% to 75% of them seen only once. The source material was PBMCs. Every receptor here comes from a man younger than 40 in good health and CMV-seropositive.

This clone was seen a handful of times. This chain uses TRBV19 with TRBJ1-2; 8 bases match TRBD1. The J segment lost 2 bases and the V segment lost 6 bases, leaving 8 bases of the junction unmatched. Germline CDR1 LNHDA, CDR2 SQIVND (reference sequence). The CDR3 runs 15 residues. The CDR3 DNA follows: TGTGCCAGTAGGGAATCGACAGGGGCGAACTATGGCTACACCTTC. This encodes CASRESTGANYGYTF.

The V gene is TRBV10-3, the J gene TRBJ1-3; 12 bases align to TRBD1. The germline V gene encodes CDR1 ENHRY and CDR2 SYGVKD. V dropped 0 bases and J dropped 3; count of bases not matched to a gene: 6. The CDR3 spans 18 residues. DNA of the CDR3: TGTGCCATCAGTGAGTCTCCGGGACAGGGGGCTTTTGGAAACACCATATATTTT. Translating gives CAISESPGQGAFGNTIYF.

J is TRBJ2-3 and V is TRBV9, with TRBD2 as a possible D gene (6 bases). Trimming pared 0 bases from V and 2 bases from J, leaving 10 bases between. Germline V gives CDR1 SGDLS, CDR2 YYNGEE. The length of the CDR3 is 15 residues. The CDR3 bases are TGTGCCAGCAGCGTAGCGGGAGATCACACAGATACGCAGTATTTT. Its protein is CASSVAGDHTDTQYF.

The chain is built from TRBV5-4 and TRBJ1-2; the match to TRBD1 covers 8 bases. The CDR3 contains 16 residues. V lost 4 bases to trimming and J lost 3 bases; unmatched junction nucleotides: 11. Germline V gene sequence: CDR1 SGHNT, CDR2 YYREEE (reference sequence). The CDR3 is CASSRAAGGGDYGYTF. The DNA of the CDR3 is TGTGCCAGCAGCCGGGCTGCAGGGGGCGGAGACTATGGCTACACCTTC.

This clone was detected only a few times. J is TRBJ1-2 and V is TRBV19; a possible D gene is TRBD1 (5 bases). Trimming took off 3 bases at V and 6 bases at J, with 17 bases between the two ends. This CDR3 has 15 residues. The V gene's germline CDR1 is LNHDA and CDR2 SQIVND (reference sequence). Here the CDR3 DNA reads TGTGCCAGTAGTATCCCCTGGGGCCGGGGGGATGGCTACACCTTC. It codes for CASSIPWGRGDGYTF.

The chain is built from TRBV10-3 and TRBJ1-4; D is uncertain. CDR3 size: 16 residues. Germline V CDR1 and CDR2: ENHRY, SYGVKD. Written as DNA, the CDR3 is TGTGACGAAGCGCTAAGGCGGCGGCAGTCTAATGAAAAACTGTTTTTT. Residues: CDEALRRRQSNEKLFF.